These 25 T cell receptor beta chains were all obtained from the same sample, sequenced in a study of blood T cell repertoires in COVID-19. TCRdb's copy holds only in-frame clones and misses some; the assay was immunoSEQ multiplex PCR. The sample lists approximately 300,000 clones; 80% to 95% were seen once. What was sequenced was peripheral blood. The receptor source for this set is a woman in her thirties with COVID-19, enrolled during active disease.

J is TRBJ2-7 and V is TRBV6-5; 11 bases map to TRBD2. The V and J ends lost 0 bases and 7 bases, in that order; junction bases with no gene match: 2. The length of the CDR3 is 14 residues. The germline gives CDR1 MNHEY, CDR2 SVGAGI. The CDR3 reads CASSYSRLAGEQYF. In DNA, the CDR3 is TGTGCCAGCAGTTACTCCCGACTAGCGGGGGAGCAGTACTTC.

The rearrangement links TRBV4-1 to TRBJ2-1; D gene unclear. The CDR3 length is 16 residues. Germline V lookup: CDR1 MGHRA, CDR2 YSYEKL. Trimming pared 0 bases from V and 3 bases from J, leaving 12 bases between. CDR3 DNA: TGCGCCAGCAGCCAAGAATTTGGCAACCGCTACAATGAGCAGTTCTTC. Translation gives CASSQEFGNRYNEQFF.

The V call is TRBV18, the J call TRBJ2-2; D unresolved. CDR1 is KGHSH and CDR2 is LQKENI in the germline V gene. V was clipped by 0 bases and J by 3 bases, with 14 bases between them. The CDR3 is 17 amino acids. The CDR3 spells CASSPPRGEPYTGELFF. The CDR3 DNA sequence: TGTGCCAGCTCACCACCCCGAGGAGAGCCGTACACCGGGGAGCTGTTTTTT. The variable domain in full, with the rest retrieved from reference TRBV18 and TRBJ2-2, is NAGVMQNPRHLVRRRGQEARLRCSPMKGHSHVYWYRQLPEEGLKFMVYLQKENIIDESGMPKERFSAEFPKEGPSILRIQQVVRGDSAAYFCASSPPRGEPYTGELFFGEGSRLTVL.

A remark on this clone: Other DNA sequences within the sample encode an identical CDR3. The J gene is TRBJ2-3, the V gene TRBV5-1; D is undetermined. The CDR3 runs to 13 residues. Trimming took off 1 base at V and 0 bases at J, with 3 bases between the two ends. Germline assignment: CDR1 SGHRS and CDR2 YFSETQ. The CDR3 bases are TGCGCCAGCAGCTTGTCTAGCACAGATACGCAGTATTTT. It encodes CASSLSSTDTQYF.

The chain couples TRBV19 to TRBJ2-2; D unclear. The CDR3 contains 14 residues. Germline lookup yields CDR1 LNHDA and CDR2 SQIVND (reference sequence). Deletions cut 7 bases from V and 1 base from J, with 10 bases between. In DNA form, the CDR3 reads TGTGCCAGTAATACATACCGGAACACCGGGGAGCTGTTTTTT. Translating it yields CASNTYRNTGELFF.

The chain joins TRBV27 to TRBJ1-3, with D uncertain. Germline-derived CDR1 and CDR2 are MNHEY and SMNVEV (reference sequence). V was shortened by 2 bases and J by 5 bases, with 13 bases between the two germline ends. CDR3 size: 15 residues. The CDR3 DNA follows: TGTGCCAGCAGTTTAAGAGGTAGCCCCCGAAACACCATATATTTT. The encoded protein is CASSLRGSPRNTIYF.

The chain uses TRBV10-2 and TRBJ2-7, with a weak D call TRBD2 (6 bases). Trimming cost V 4 bases and J 3 bases, with 10 bases left between them. The CDR3 has 13 amino acids. Germline values: CDR1 WSHSY, CDR2 SAAADI. CDR3: CASSGQGGYEQYF. The CDR3 DNA reads TGCGCCAGCAGTGGGCAGGGAGGCTACGAGCAGTACTTC.

CDR3 sequence reads: CASSEARGLAGLRETQYF. The CDR3 region has the DNA TGTGCCAGCAGTGAAGCGCGGGGGTTAGCGGGGCTGCGAGAGACCCAGTACTTC. This rearrangement joins TRBV2 to TRBJ2-5, with 8 bases aligning to TRBD2. The CDR3 spans 18 residues. CDR1 and CDR2 from the germline V gene are SNHLY and FYNNEI. Germline trimming cut 0 bases from V and 4 bases from J; bases unmatched to any gene: 13.

V usage is TRBV11-2 and J usage is TRBJ1-3; TRBD1 matches at 11 bases. The CDR3 is 17 residues long. From germline, CDR1 is SGHAT and CDR2 FQNNGV. J gave up 0 bases and V 4 bases, and 5 bases lay outside the gene matches. The CDR3 DNA follows: TGTGCCAGCAGCTGGGGGACAGGGGGTTTCTCTGGAAACACCATATATTTT. Translation gives CASSWGTGGFSGNTIYF.

This chain joins TRBV3-1 (or the pseudogene TRBV3-2) and TRBJ2-7; TRBD2 might be the D (5 bases). Germline loops: CDR1 LGHDT, CDR2 YNNKEL (reference sequence). Trimming pared 3 bases from V and 2 bases from J, leaving 17 bases between. The CDR3 is 16 amino acids. The CDR3 DNA reads as TGTGCCAGCAGCCATCAACCCGGGGTAGGTCCCTACGAGCAGTACTTC. Its protein is CASSHQPGVGPYEQYF.

The chain uses TRBV5-1 and TRBJ1-5; D possibly corresponds to TRBD1 (6 bases). V was cut by 0 bases and J by 1 base, with 8 bases left in between. CDR1 is SGHRS and CDR2 is YFSETQ in the germline V gene. The CDR3 spans 15 residues. The CDR3 bases are TGCGCCAGCAGCTTGGACGGACAGAGCAATCAGCCCCAGCATTTT. Protein: CASSLDGQSNQPQHF.

This rearrangement joins TRBV2 to TRBJ2-1, with 12 bases that match TRBD2. The CDR3 consists of 19 residues. Trimming at V came to 7 bases and at J to 0 bases, leaving 13 bases not matched to a gene. Germline V lookup: CDR1 SNHLY, CDR2 FYNNEI. The CDR3 loop reads CASMGTSGFTVSSYNEQFF. In DNA, the CDR3 is TGTGCCAGCATGGGGACTAGCGGGTTTACCGTTAGCTCCTACAATGAGCAGTTCTTC.

This CDR3 reads CASSEHGLAGEQYF. The CDR3 region has the DNA TGCGCCAGCAGTGAACACGGACTAGCGGGGGAGCAGTACTTC. The V call is TRBV10-1, the J call TRBJ2-7; 12 nucleotides agree with TRBD2. This CDR3 contains 14 residues. J was trimmed by 7 bases and V by 3 bases; bases with no gene match: 4. Looked up from germline, CDR1 is WNHNN and CDR2 is SYGVQD (reference sequence).

The chain has TRBV6-1 and TRBJ2-7; D is possibly TRBD2 (5 bases). V lost 2 bases and J 7 bases, leaving 18 bases between the germline ends. Germline lookup yields CDR1 MNHNS and CDR2 SASEGT. The CDR3 sequence is 15 residues long. In DNA, the CDR3 is TGTGCCAGCAGTGAACCAGACTACGGATTAATTGAGCAGTACTTC. Protein sequence: CASSEPDYGLIEQYF.

The V and J genes are TRBV24-1 and TRBJ2-1; D is possibly TRBD2 (5 bases). The germline CDR1 and CDR2 sequences are KGHDR and SFDVKD. The CDR3 spans 12 residues. Deletions cut 6 bases from V and 4 bases from J, with 6 bases between. The chain's CDR3 is CATSRGYNEQFF. The CDR3 bases are TGTGCCACCAGTCGCGGGTACAATGAGCAGTTCTTC.

The V call is TRBV9, the J call TRBJ2-1; TRBD2 matches at 12 bases. There are 15 residues in the CDR3. The germline CDR1 and CDR2 sequences are SGDLS and YYNGEE. V lost 0 bases to trimming and J lost 7 bases; unmatched junction nucleotides: 2. CDR3 coding DNA: TGTGCCAGCAGCGTAGCTAGCGGGAGGGGGAATGAGCAGTTCTTC. It yields the protein CASSVASGRGNEQFF.

This clone has only one observation. The gene calls are TRBV6-6 and TRBJ2-7, with TRBD2 matching 8 bases. The CDR3 has 13 residues. Germline lookup yields CDR1 MNHNY and CDR2 SVGAGI (reference sequence). V shed 2 bases, J shed 7 bases, and the junction held 4 bases outside the gene matches. CDR3 protein: CASSYRGLVEQYF. The DNA of the CDR3 is TGTGCCAGCAGTTACCGGGGACTAGTAGAGCAGTACTTC.

DNA for the CDR3: TGTGCCAGCAGCTCCGGGACTATCTACAATGAGCAGTTCTTC. Translation: CASSSGTIYNEQFF. J is TRBJ2-1 and V is TRBV5-5; 7 bases align to TRBD2. CDR1 and CDR2 (germline): SGHKS, YYEKEE (reference sequence). CDR3 length: 14 residues. With V trimmed by 3 bases and J by 3 bases, 3 bases remained unmatched.

V is TRBV4-2 and J is TRBJ1-4; D gene unclear. The CDR3 sequence is 13 residues long. Germline V gene data show CDR1 as LGHNA and CDR2 as YNFKEQ. V was pared by 4 bases and J by 7 bases, with 10 bases between. CDR3 in DNA: TGTGCCAGCAGCCCAGGCACTTTTGAAAAACTGTTTTTT. Residues: CASSPGTFEKLFF.

The chain links TRBV15 to TRBJ1-1; D call uncertain. V gave up 0 bases and J gave up 0 bases, with 5 bases separating them. Germline lookup yields CDR1 LNHNV and CDR2 YYDKDF (reference sequence). CDR3 length equals 14 residues. CDR3 protein: CATSRDTMNTEAFF. The CDR3 DNA follows: TGTGCCACCAGCAGAGACACTATGAACACTGAAGCTTTCTTT.

The rearrangement joins TRBV9 to TRBJ2-5, with 7 bases matching TRBD1. The CDR3 runs to 18 residues. The junction had 22 bases not matched to a gene; V was cut back by 3 bases and J by 8 bases. Germline assignment: CDR1 SGDLS and CDR2 YYNGEE. The CDR3 loop is CASSGQPSNRGFNSTQYF. The CDR3, as DNA: TGTGCCAGCAGCGGCCAGCCCTCAAACAGGGGTTTCAATTCAACCCAGTACTTC.

This chain joins TRBV5-1 and TRBJ1-5; maybe TRBD1 (6 bases). The CDR3 consists of 13 residues. Germline V gene lookup returns CDR1 SGHRS and CDR2 YFSETQ. The V end lost 2 bases, the J end lost 9 bases, and 12 bases lay between the germline ends. The CDR3 sequence is CASSLQGDRPQHF. CDR3 in DNA: TGCGCCAGCAGCTTACAGGGAGATCGGCCCCAGCATTTT.

This clone came up once. The genes are TRBV11-2 and TRBJ1-1, with 7 bases identical to TRBD1. The germline V gene encodes CDR1 SGHAT and CDR2 FQNNGV. V lost 5 bases, J lost 4 bases, and 7 bases stayed unmatched. The CDR3 is 14 amino acids. The DNA of the CDR3 is TGTGCCAGCAGCCCCCGACAGGGAGGCACTGAAGCTTTCTTT. It codes for CASSPRQGGTEAFF.

This chain uses TRBV29-1 with TRBJ2-5; 7 bases align to TRBD1. Trimming removed 6 bases from V and 1 base from J; junction bases left unmatched: 8. The CDR3 has 14 residues. Germline-derived CDR1 and CDR2 are SQVTM and ANQGSEA. The DNA of the CDR3 is TGCAGCGTCCCGGGACAGAACACCCAAGAGACCCAGTACTTC. Translated: CSVPGQNTQETQYF.

This rearrangement joins TRBV24-1 to TRBJ2-4, with TRBD1 as a possible D gene (6 bases). Trimming stripped 7 bases from V and 0 bases from J, with 18 bases between. Germline V gene sequence: CDR1 KGHDR, CDR2 SFDVKD. The CDR3 has 17 residues. The CDR3 reads CATSPGAGVLAKNIQYF. CDR3 DNA: TGTGCCACCAGCCCAGGGGCAGGTGTATTAGCCAAAAACATTCAGTACTTC.